One and the same sample provided the 15 T cell receptor beta chains below, sequenced in a study of CD8 T cells in ankylosing spondylitis. TCRdb re-derived calls from the 5' RACE reads in MiXCR, one entry per CDR3 protein. The data show approximately 350,000 distinct CDR3 sequences, around 15% seen once. Sequenced sample: blood, either unsorted or a sorted T cell fraction (not recorded which). These receptors were collected from a male donor with ankylosing spondylitis or in good health (not recorded which).

V is TRBV5-1 and J is TRBJ1-2; D ambiguous. The ends were cut back, 4 bases at V and 3 bases at J, with 10 bases in the middle. The germline CDR1 and CDR2 sequences are SGHRS and YFSETQ. The CDR3 loop spans 13 amino acids. As DNA, the CDR3 is TGCGCCAGCAGCGTCGGGTCCTACTATGGCTACACCTTC. This translates into CASSVGSYYGYTF.

This clonotype was seen only a few times. The rearrangement joins TRBV4-1 to TRBJ2-2; D perhaps matches TRBD1 (5 bases). Germline CDR1 is MGHRA and CDR2 is YSYEKL. The CDR3 spans 16 residues. V lost 0 bases and J 0 bases, leaving 8 bases between the germline ends. The CDR3: CASSQENRPNTGELFF. Written as DNA, the CDR3 is TGCGCCAGCAGCCAAGAAAACAGGCCGAACACCGGGGAGCTGTTTTTT.

The chain employs TRBV6-1 and TRBJ1-6; the match to TRBD1 covers 10 bases. V dropped 6 bases and J dropped 8; count of bases not matched to a gene: 7. The CDR3 has 15 residues. The V gene's germline CDR1 is MNHNS and CDR2 SASEGT. The CDR3 coding sequence is TGTGCCAGCAGAGAGATGGGACAGGGGTATTCACCCCTCCACTTT. This translates into CASREMGQGYSPLHF.

V usage is TRBV5-1 and J usage is TRBJ1-5, with TRBD1 as a possible D gene (5 bases). Trimming cost V 4 bases and J 5 bases, with 10 bases left between them. The CDR3 length is 13 residues. Germline V gene lookup returns CDR1 SGHRS and CDR2 YFSETQ. CDR3 amino acids: CASSPDSYQPQHF. Here the CDR3 DNA reads TGCGCCAGCAGCCCAGACAGTTATCAGCCCCAGCATTTT.

The rearrangement uses TRBV5-4 and TRBJ2-3; TRBD1 matches at 9 bases. V lost 2 bases and J lost 6; bases outside the gene matches: 7. The CDR3 contains 15 residues. Germline V gene lookup returns CDR1 SGHNT and CDR2 YYREEE (reference sequence). For the CDR3, the DNA is TGTGCCAGCAGCTTACGGGACAGGGCTCCGGATACGCAGTATTTT. It yields the protein CASSLRDRAPDTQYF.

The chain is built from TRBV11-2 and TRBJ2-5; TRBD2 aligns across 11 bases. This CDR3 comprises 17 residues. V lost 1 base and J lost 1; bases outside the gene matches: 5. Germline values: CDR1 SGHAT, CDR2 FQNNGV. The CDR3 protein is CASSLGLAGGTQETQYF. CDR3 in DNA: TGTGCCAGCAGCTTAGGTCTAGCGGGGGGAACCCAAGAGACCCAGTACTTC.

This clonotype was picked up many times. V usage is TRBV12-3 or TRBV12-4 and J usage is TRBJ2-2; D gene unclear. The CDR3 is made up of 13 amino acids. Between the trimmed V and J ends, which lost 4 bases and 2 bases, there was a span of 5 bases. In nucleotides, the CDR3 is TGTGCCAGCAGTTCAAGTAACACCGGGGAGCTGTTTTTT. Translated, it gives CASSSSNTGELFF.

This clonotype was counted a few times. The rearrangement uses TRBV7-2 and TRBJ2-3, with TRBD2 as a possible D gene (5 bases). V shed 5 bases and J shed 5 bases, with 11 bases lying between them. The length of the CDR3 is 13 residues. CDR1 and CDR2 (germline): SGHTA, FQGNSA. CDR3 sequence reads: CASSPQRGDTQYF. The CDR3 bases are TGTGCCAGCAGCCCCCAACGGGGAGATACGCAGTATTTT.

The chain carries TRBV4-2 and TRBJ2-5; possibly TRBD2 for D (6 bases). V was shortened by 5 bases and J by 5 bases, with 9 bases between the two germline ends. Germline-derived CDR1 and CDR2 are LGHNA and YNFKEQ. The CDR3 extends over 12 amino acids. The CDR3 nucleotides read TGTGCCAGCAGCGGACTACGGGAGACCCAGTACTTC. Protein product: CASSGLRETQYF.

This clonotype was seen at least ten times. V usage is TRBV20-1 and J usage is TRBJ2-7; 10 bases are shared with TRBD2. V shed 6 bases and J 2 bases; nucleotides not matched to a gene: 7. Looked up from germline, CDR1 is DFQATT and CDR2 is SNEGSKA (reference sequence). The CDR3 has 14 residues. In nucleotides, the CDR3 is TGCAGTGCCTTGAGGACTAGCGGCGCCTACGAGCAGTACTTC. As protein: CSALRTSGAYEQYF.

Here the CDR3 reads CASSDPGGTTDTQYF. In nucleotides, the CDR3 is TGCGCCAGCAGTGACCCGGGGGGGACCACAGATACGCAGTATTTT. The chain couples TRBV10-1 to TRBJ2-3; 8 nucleotides match TRBD2. With V trimmed by 3 bases and J by 2 bases, 4 bases remained unmatched. Germline V gives CDR1 WNHNN, CDR2 SYGVQD (reference sequence). CDR3 length equals 15 residues.

This clonotype was seen many times. J is TRBJ1-1 and V is TRBV12-3 or TRBV12-4; D is undetermined. Deletions cut 2 bases from V and 3 bases from J, with 7 bases between. The CDR3 has 13 residues. CDR3 sequence: CASSLLRDTEAFF. CDR3 in DNA: TGTGCCAGCAGTTTATTGAGGGACACTGAAGCTTTCTTT.

This clonotype has just a few counts. The chain combines TRBV5-5 with TRBJ2-7; possibly TRBD1 or TRBD2 for D (6 bases each). With 0 bases removed from V and 0 bases from J, the gap between germline ends came to 16 bases. CDR3 size: 17 residues. Germline-derived CDR1 and CDR2 are SGHKS and YYEKEE (reference sequence). CDR3 region: CASSLEGVRGDSYEQYF. CDR3 nucleotide sequence: TGTGCCAGCAGCTTGGAGGGGGTGCGGGGAGACTCCTACGAGCAGTACTTC.

This chain connects TRBV10-3 to TRBJ2-5, with D perhaps assigned TRBD1 or TRBD2 (5 bases each). Germline CDR1 is ENHRY and CDR2 is SYGVKD. This CDR3 has 15 amino acids. Trimming cost V 0 bases and J 2 bases, with 10 bases left between them. The CDR3 DNA sequence: TGTGCCATCAGTGAGTCGAAAGGGGAGCAAGAGACCCAGTACTTC. It is translated as CAISESKGEQETQYF.

The V and J genes are TRBV10-3 and TRBJ2-7; 8 positions match TRBD1. V lost 0 bases and J lost 3; bases outside the gene matches: 1. Germline lookup yields CDR1 ENHRY and CDR2 SYGVKD. The CDR3 covers 14 residues. The CDR3 reads CAISESGQVYEQYF. CDR3 nucleotides: TGTGCCATCAGTGAGTCGGGACAGGTCTACGAGCAGTACTTC.